Listed here are 19 T cell receptor beta chains from one sample, sequenced in a study of blood T cell repertoires in COVID-19. Libraries were prepared by immunoSEQ multiplex PCR; TCRdb keeps only in-frame clonotypes and omits some of them. The sample lists over 100,000 clones, approximately 87% seen once, with about 7% in the top ten. Sequencing input: peripheral blood. Receptor source: a woman aged 45-60 years with acute or convalescent COVID-19.

The chain couples TRBV18 to TRBJ1-1; D possibly corresponds to TRBD1 (6 bases). Trimming removed 3 bases from V and 3 bases from J, with 17 bases in between. CDR1 is KGHSH, CDR2 LQKENI, per germline. CDR3 length: 16 residues. The CDR3 is CASSPIQGHGDTEAFF. Here the CDR3 DNA reads TGTGCCAGCTCACCGATCCAGGGGCACGGGGACACTGAAGCTTTCTTT.

CDR3 sequence (DNA): TGTGCCAGTAGGGTTACAGGGGTTCTTGCTGAAGCTTTCTTT. Residues: CASRVTGVLAEAFF. This rearrangement joins TRBV19 to TRBJ1-1, with 7 nucleotides matching TRBD1. J lost 6 bases, V lost 6 bases, and 10 bases had no gene match. CDR1 and CDR2 (germline): LNHDA, SQIVND (reference sequence). This CDR3 is built from 14 residues.

About this clone itself: Other DNA sequences in this sample translate to the same CDR3. The J gene is TRBJ1-2, the V gene TRBV6-1; D gene uncertain. Germline CDR1 reads MNHNS; CDR2 reads SASEGT. The V and J ends lost 1 base and 4 bases respectively, with 10 bases between them. CDR3 length: 14 amino acids. The CDR3, as DNA: TGTGCCAGCAGTGAAGGTGGAGGCATCTATGGCTACACCTTC. Encoded protein: CASSEGGGIYGYTF.

The gene calls are TRBV5-8 and TRBJ2-5; D not resolved. From germline, CDR1 is SGHTS and CDR2 YDEGEE. Trimming shortened V by 4 bases and J by 11 bases, and 3 bases separated the two germline ends. The CDR3 is 8 amino acids. The CDR3 is CASSPQYF. In DNA form, the CDR3 reads TGTGCCAGCAGCCCACAGTACTTC. Supplemented by reference TRBV5-8 and TRBJ2-5, the full variable domain reads EAGVTQSPTHLIKTRGQQATLRCSPISGHTSVYWYQQALGLGLQFLLWYDEGEERNRGNFPPRFSGRQFPNYSSELNVNALELEDSALYLCASSPQYFGPGTRLLVL.

V gene TRBV16 combines with J gene TRBJ1-4; D perhaps matches TRBD1 (5 bases). The CDR3 is made up of 15 amino acids. Germline loops: CDR1 KGHSY, CDR2 FQNENV. The ends were cut back, 0 bases at V and 8 bases at J, with 13 bases in the middle. The CDR3 sequence is CASSQSGPGEEKLFF. CDR3 sequence (DNA): TGTGCCAGCAGCCAATCAGGCCCGGGGGAGGAAAAACTGTTTTTT. Complete variable domain (other parts from reference TRBV16 and TRBJ1-4): GEEVAQTPKHLVRGEGQKAKLYCAPIKGHSYVFWYQQVLKNEFKFLISFQNENVFDETGMPKERFSAKCLPNSPCSLEIQATKLEDSAVYFCASSQSGPGEEKLFFGSGTQLSVL.

The chain joins TRBV5-6 to TRBJ2-5; no definite D call. The germline V gene encodes CDR1 SGHDT and CDR2 YYEEEE. CDR3 length: 13 residues. V was pared by 1 base and J by 4 bases, with 8 bases between. In nucleotides, the CDR3 is TGTGCCAGCAGCTTGAGGCGGCGAGAGACCCAGTACTTC. This encodes CASSLRRRETQYF. Together with reference TRBV5-6 and TRBJ2-5, the CDR3 gives the full variable domain: DAGVTQSPTHLIKTRGQQVTLRCSPKSGHDTVSWYQQALGQGPQFIFQYYEEEERQRGNFPDRFSGHQFPNYSSELNVNALLLGDSALYLCASSLRRRETQYFGPGTRLLVL.

The chain is built from TRBV6-1 and TRBJ1-2; D remains ambiguous. This CDR3 region has 16 residues. V was clipped by 0 bases and J by 8 bases, with 19 bases between them. Per germline, CDR1 MNHNS and CDR2 SASEGT. DNA of the CDR3: TGTGCCAGCAGTGAAGCAATCCCAGGCTCACGCTGGGGCTACACCTTC. Translating gives CASSEAIPGSRWGYTF.

The V call is TRBV3-1 (or the pseudogene TRBV3-2), the J call TRBJ1-3, with unresolved D. V lost 3 bases and J lost 7, with 7 bases in between. Germline V CDR1 and CDR2: LGHDT, YNNKEL (reference sequence). CDR3 size: 12 residues. CDR3 loop: CASSQPGNTIYF. The CDR3 region has the DNA TGTGCCAGCAGCCAGCCCGGGAACACCATATATTTT.

V is TRBV12-3 or TRBV12-4 and J is TRBJ2-3; possible D gene TRBD2, 6 bases. Trimming left V 6 bases short and J 6 bases short, with 10 bases between. This CDR3 is 12 amino acids long. CDR3 loop: CASSLRGDTQYF. Written as DNA, the CDR3 is TGTGCCAGCAGCCTCCGGGGGGATACGCAGTATTTT.

The V and J genes are TRBV16 and TRBJ1-5, with 7 bases aligning to TRBD1. V lost 3 bases to trimming and J lost 5 bases; unmatched junction nucleotides: 4. Germline values: CDR1 KGHSY, CDR2 FQNENV. This CDR3 region has 14 residues. The chain's CDR3 is CASSQRTGDQPQHF. The CDR3 nucleotides are TGTGCCAGCAGCCAGAGAACAGGGGATCAGCCCCAGCATTTT.

The chain joins TRBV14 to TRBJ1-6; D gene unclear. CDR1 and CDR2 from the germline V gene are SGHDN and FVKESK. The CDR3 contains 13 residues. Trimming cost V 3 bases and J 13 bases, with 13 bases left between them. In DNA, the CDR3 is TGTGCCAGCAGCCAGGAGAGGATCAGTCCCCTCCACTTT. This sequence encodes CASSQERISPLHF. The full variable domain, rest sourced from reference TRBV14 and TRBJ1-6, is EAGVTQFPSHSVIEKGQTVTLRCDPISGHDNLYWYRRVMGKEIKFLLHFVKESKQDESGMPNNRFLAERTGGTYSTLKVQPAELEDSGVYFCASSQERISPLHFGNGTRLTVT.

This clone showed up just a few times. J is TRBJ2-1 and V is TRBV7-8, with D possibly being TRBD2 (5 bases). This CDR3 has 14 residues. Trimming cost V 8 bases and J 8 bases, with 19 bases left between them. CDR1 and CDR2 from the germline V gene are SGHVS and FQNEAQ. CDR3 protein: CASGPDWRRDEQFF. DNA for the CDR3: TGTGCCAGCGGGCCGGACTGGAGACGGGATGAGCAGTTCTTC.

This clone was detected once. V gene TRBV7-9 combines with J gene TRBJ1-1; D might be TRBD1 (5 bases). The CDR3 contains 15 residues. Germline lookup yields CDR1 SEHNR and CDR2 FQNEAQ (reference sequence). V shed 4 bases and J shed 2 bases, with 14 bases lying between them. For the CDR3, the DNA is TGTGCCAGCAGCTCACGGGGGTCTTCAAACACTGAAGCTTTCTTT. Translation: CASSSRGSSNTEAFF.

This rearrangement joins TRBV6-2 or TRBV6-3 to TRBJ2-5; no firm D call. The germline V and J ends were trimmed by 6 bases and 3 bases, with 14 bases remaining between them. CDR1 is MNHEY, CDR2 SVGEGT, per germline. The CDR3 covers 14 residues. This chain's CDR3 is CASSSGRSEETQYF. DNA of the CDR3: TGTGCCAGCAGCAGTGGGCGTTCCGAAGAGACCCAGTACTTC.

This clone has only a few counts. V is TRBV18 and J is TRBJ1-6, with a weak D call TRBD1 (5 bases). This CDR3 has 16 amino acids. Trimming took 3 bases from V and 1 from J, leaving 10 bases between them. CDR1 KGHSH and CDR2 LQKENI come from the germline V gene. The CDR3 reads CASSPWGESYNSPLHF. Written as DNA, the CDR3 is TGTGCCAGCTCACCTTGGGGGGAATCCTATAATTCACCCCTCCACTTT.

The CDR3 DNA reads as TGTGCCAGCTCTGAGGGTGGAATGACTGAAGCTTTCTTT. It translates to CASSEGGMTEAFF. J is TRBJ1-1 and V is TRBV18; no reliable D call. CDR3 length equals 13 residues. Looked up from germline, CDR1 is KGHSH and CDR2 is LQKENI. V was shortened by 6 bases and J by 5 bases, with 13 bases between the two germline ends.

The CDR3 bases are TGTGCCAGCAGCTTTCAGGGGGCGCGCCGAAACATTCAGTACTTC. This gives the protein CASSFQGARRNIQYF. The genes are TRBV5-6 and TRBJ2-4, with 8 positions matching TRBD1. V lost 2 bases and J lost 6; bases outside the gene matches: 7. Germline CDR1 and CDR2: SGHDT and YYEEEE. CDR3 size: 15 residues.

V is TRBV5-4 and J is TRBJ1-1, with D tentatively TRBD1 (5 bases). This CDR3 has 16 amino acids. The germline V gene has CDR1 SGHNT and CDR2 YYREEE (reference sequence). The germline V and J ends were trimmed by 4 bases and 0 bases, with 16 bases remaining between them. The CDR3 region is CASSDWLGGLNTEAFF. CDR3 sequence (DNA): TGTGCCAGCAGCGACTGGTTGGGGGGTTTGAACACTGAAGCTTTCTTT.

This clone was picked up a small number of times. The gene calls are TRBV30 and TRBJ2-2, with 10 bases matching TRBD1. The CDR3 extends over 14 amino acids. V lost 8 bases to trimming and J lost 3 bases; unmatched junction nucleotides: 6. Germline assignment: CDR1 GTSNPN and CDR2 SVGIG (reference sequence). The CDR3 is CAGRQGADTGELFF. In DNA form, the CDR3 reads TGTGCCGGCAGACAGGGGGCCGACACCGGGGAGCTGTTTTTT.